Following are 32 T cell receptor beta chains from one sample sequenced in a study of shared clonotypes between healthy human individuals. Sequenced by immunoSEQ multiplex PCR; TCRdb stores in-frame clones only, minus some. The sample has 470,000 or so clones; roughly 80% are singletons. Material: PBMCs. These receptors all come from a woman in her thirties or forties in good health. Some clones in this sample may be carry-over from other donors' samples.

The chain uses TRBV27 and TRBJ1-4; unclear D gene. Germline V gene lookup returns CDR1 MNHEY and CDR2 SMNVEV (reference sequence). The CDR3 is 14 amino acids. Trimming pared 5 bases from V and 6 bases from J, leaving 13 bases between. CDR3 sequence reads: CASSLAAYHEKLFF. The CDR3 DNA sequence: TGTGCCAGCAGTCTGGCCGCCTACCATGAAAAACTGTTTTTT.

The gene calls are TRBV28 and TRBJ2-7; the D gene could be TRBD1 or TRBD2 (6 bases each). CDR1 MDHEN and CDR2 SYDVKM come from the germline V gene. The germline V and J ends were trimmed by 5 bases and 2 bases, with 16 bases remaining between them. CDR3 size: 15 residues. The CDR3 coding sequence is TGTGCCAGCAGTCCCAGGGGTAGCGGTACCTACGAGCAGTACTTC. Protein product: CASSPRGSGTYEQYF.

The chain uses TRBV7-8 and TRBJ2-1; D is possibly TRBD2 (5 bases). Trimming cost V 0 bases and J 9 bases, with 9 bases left between them. Germline CDR1 reads SGHVS; CDR2 reads FQNEAQ. This CDR3 is built from 13 residues. This chain's CDR3 is CASSLAGLSEQFF. The CDR3 DNA follows: TGTGCCAGCAGCTTAGCCGGACTCAGTGAGCAGTTCTTC.

This clone was seen a single time. A far larger clone is off by one base, so a read error is likely. This rearrangement joins TRBV28 to TRBJ1-2, with TRBD1 matching over 8 bases. Germline V lookup: CDR1 MDHEN, CDR2 SYDVKM. V dropped 6 bases and J dropped 1; count of bases not matched to a gene: 13. This CDR3 comprises 17 residues. This chain's CDR3 is CASRHLRDRPFNYGYTF. CDR3 DNA sequence: TGTGCCAGCAGGCACTTAAGGGACAGGCCTTTTAACTATGGCTACACCTTC.

The rearrangement uses TRBV7-2 and TRBJ2-7; D tentatively reads TRBD1 or TRBD2 (6 bases each). V was pared by 5 bases and J by 4 bases, with 18 bases between. CDR3 size: 15 residues. The germline gives CDR1 SGHTA, CDR2 FQGNSA. CDR3 residues: CASSREGGNRYEQYF. The CDR3 DNA reads as TGTGCCAGCAGCCGAGAGGGGGGTAACAGGTACGAGCAGTACTTC.

The chain links TRBV7-8 to TRBJ1-3, with D maybe TRBD1 (5 bases). CDR1 is SGHVS and CDR2 is FQNEAQ in the germline V gene. This CDR3 is 14 amino acids long. Between the trimmed V and J ends, which lost 2 bases and 4 bases, there was a span of 9 bases. CDR3 sequence reads: CASSLWGSGNTIYF. CDR3 nucleotide sequence: TGTGCCAGCAGCTTATGGGGGTCGGGAAACACCATATATTTT.

Worth noting for this clone: Only one base separates this from a far larger clonotype, so it likely reflects a read error. This chain joins TRBV12-2 and TRBJ2-1; TRBD2 is the table's D call and was not checked against the DNA. TRBV12-2 constitutes a pseudogene. The CDR3 has 15 residues. Here the CDR3 reads CASLASTQTYNEQFF. The CDR3 region has the DNA TGTGCAAGTCTCGCTAGCACCCAAACTTACAATGAGCAGTTCTTC.

The rearrangement links TRBV30 to TRBJ2-3; 8 positions agree with TRBD2. V shed 2 bases, J shed 4 bases, and the junction held 14 bases outside the gene matches. The V gene's germline CDR1 is GTSNPN and CDR2 SVGIG (reference sequence). The CDR3 runs 17 residues. The CDR3 reads CAWSPPFGREESDTQYF. As DNA, the CDR3 is TGTGCCTGGAGTCCACCATTTGGGCGGGAGGAGTCAGATACGCAGTATTTT.

This clone was recorded many times. The chain couples TRBV6-1 to TRBJ2-7; D is unresolved. Per the germline V gene, CDR1 is MNHNS and CDR2 is SASEGT. The CDR3 sequence is 14 residues long. V gave up 6 bases and J gave up 2 bases, with 14 bases separating them. This chain's CDR3 is CASRGWVDPYEQYF. For the CDR3, the DNA is TGTGCCAGCAGGGGCTGGGTCGATCCCTACGAGCAGTACTTC.

V gene TRBV5-4 combines with J gene TRBJ2-2, with TRBD1 identical over 8 bases. The germline V gene encodes CDR1 SGHNT and CDR2 YYREEE (reference sequence). The J segment lost 5 bases and the V segment lost 1 base, leaving 7 bases of the junction unmatched. The length of the CDR3 is 16 residues. The chain's CDR3 is CASSLPSRGRTGELFF. The CDR3 region has the DNA TGTGCCAGCAGCTTGCCAAGCAGGGGGCGTACCGGGGAGCTGTTTTTT.

The chain is built from TRBV5-1 and TRBJ1-3, with a tentative D call TRBD1 (5 bases). This CDR3 has 16 amino acids. Germline V gene sequence: CDR1 SGHRS, CDR2 YFSETQ. With 5 bases removed from V and 0 bases from J, the gap between germline ends came to 15 bases. The CDR3 sequence is CASRPRQGTSGNTIYF. DNA for the CDR3: TGCGCCAGCAGACCGAGGCAGGGAACCTCTGGAAACACCATATATTTT.

Regarding this clone: A far larger clone differs by one base, so this is likely a read error. Different DNA sequences within this sample yield the same CDR3. V is TRBV5-1 and J is TRBJ1-4; D remains ambiguous. This CDR3 is 17 amino acids long. Per the germline V gene, CDR1 is SGHRS and CDR2 is YFSETQ. CDR3 protein: CASSLTGQVSANEKLFF. The CDR3 DNA reads TGCGCCAGCAGCTTGACGGGCCAGGTCTCAGCTAATGAAAAACTGTTTTTC.

For this clone: Given a far larger clone just one base away, this is likely a sequencing read error. The sample carries other DNA sequences with the same CDR3. The gene calls are TRBV4-1 and TRBJ2-1, with D tentatively TRBD2 (5 bases). Germline values: CDR1 MGHRA, CDR2 YSYEKL. The CDR3 runs 17 residues. The CDR3, as DNA: TGCGCTAGCAGCCAAGATGTGCGGGTGAGGCCTTACAATGAGCAGTTCTTC. It is translated as CASSQDVRVRPYNEQFF.

Notes on this clone: At the DNA level, this CDR3 is encoded by other sequences in the same sample as well. J is TRBJ1-1 and V is TRBV9, with a tentative D call TRBD1 (6 bases). From germline, CDR1 is SGDLS and CDR2 YYNGEE. V was trimmed by 4 bases and J by 7 bases, leaving 14 bases between them. The CDR3 consists of 13 residues. The CDR3 loop reads CASSPRGGGEAFF. The CDR3 nucleotides read TGTGCCAGCAGCCCGAGAGGGGGGGGTGAAGCTTTCTTT.

The CDR3 spells CASSSLTSGRYNEQFF. The CDR3 DNA is TGTGCCAGCAGTTCTCTGACTAGCGGGAGGTACAATGAGCAGTTCTTC. The chain joins TRBV27 to TRBJ2-1, with TRBD2 matching over 13 bases. There are 16 residues in the CDR3. V shed 4 bases, J shed 4 bases, and the junction held 4 bases outside the gene matches. CDR1 is MNHEY and CDR2 is SMNVEV in the germline V gene (reference sequence).

The chain employs TRBV30 and TRBJ2-1; 9 positions agree with TRBD2. After removal of 3 bases from V and 9 bases from J, the junction contained 12 bases not matched to a gene. This CDR3 contains 15 residues. In germline, CDR1 is GTSNPN, CDR2 SVGIG (reference sequence). For the CDR3, the DNA is TGTGCCTGGAGAAAGTTAGCGGGAGCGGCATCTGAGCAGTTCTTC. Its protein product is CAWRKLAGAASEQFF.

To note about this clone: This is likely an artifact of a read error, given a far larger clone one base away. The sample holds other DNA sequences that translate to the same CDR3. This rearrangement joins TRBV30 to TRBJ2-7; D is unresolved. The CDR3 runs to 13 residues. CDR1 and CDR2 (germline): GTSNPN, SVGIG (reference sequence). The CDR3 sequence: CACSVSFESEQYF. The CDR3 DNA is TGTGCCTGTAGTGTGTCCTTCGAAAGCGAGCAGTACTTC.

The chain has TRBV19 and TRBJ1-1; tentatively, D is TRBD1 (6 bases). V lost 7 bases and J 0 bases, leaving 15 bases between the germline ends. The CDR3 length is 15 residues. CDR1 and CDR2 from the germline V gene are LNHDA and SQIVND (reference sequence). Here the CDR3 DNA reads TGTGCCAGTACTCGAACCTCAGGGGTGAACACTGAAGCTTTCTTT. Protein: CASTRTSGVNTEAFF.

In its sample, this clone was seen a few times. The chain carries TRBV18 and TRBJ1-5; D unclear. The CDR3 is made up of 14 amino acids. Germline lookup yields CDR1 KGHSH and CDR2 LQKENI. The germline V and J ends were trimmed by 6 bases and 9 bases, with 18 bases remaining between them. The CDR3 coding sequence is TGTGCCAGCTCGCCGGGGTTTCCAATCTCGCCCCAGCATTTT. It specifies CASSPGFPISPQHF.

This clone has only a few counts. This sequence joins TRBV2 and TRBJ2-7; D possibly uses TRBD1 or TRBD2 (5 bases each). Per germline, CDR1 SNHLY and CDR2 FYNNEI. The CDR3 covers 15 residues. Trimming took off 7 bases at V and 1 base at J, with 17 bases between the two ends. CDR3 amino acids: CASTQSGGRSYEQYF. For the CDR3, the DNA is TGTGCCAGCACTCAAAGTGGGGGTCGGTCCTACGAGCAGTACTTC.

This chain links TRBV7-2 with TRBJ2-7, with 9 positions matching TRBD1. CDR1 SGHTA and CDR2 FQGNSA come from the germline V gene. Trimming cost V 3 bases and J 4 bases; bases outside gene matches: 7. CDR3 length: 15 residues. The CDR3 DNA reads TGTGCCAGCAGCTTCTCCGGGACAGGGCTGTACGAGCAGTACTTC. Translating gives CASSFSGTGLYEQYF.

This chain joins TRBV4-1 and TRBJ1-2, with D tentatively TRBD1 (5 bases). The CDR3 runs 14 residues. The V gene lost 10 bases and the J gene lost 8 bases, with 23 bases spanning the gap. The germline V gene encodes CDR1 MGHRA and CDR2 YSYEKL. Here the CDR3 reads CATKSQVDLGGYTF. The CDR3, as DNA: TGCGCCACCAAATCACAGGTGGACCTCGGGGGCTACACCTTC.

This chain joins TRBV6-1 and TRBJ2-2; D is possibly TRBD2 (5 bases). The CDR3 has 14 amino acids. The V and J ends lost 1 base and 5 bases respectively, with 8 bases between them. Germline loops: CDR1 MNHNS, CDR2 SASEGT. CDR3 residues: CASSEERYTGELFF. The CDR3 DNA is TGTGCCAGCAGTGAAGAGCGGTATACCGGGGAGCTGTTTTTT.

This chain connects TRBV7-9 to TRBJ1-1, with no clear D. Trimming removed 4 bases from V and 1 base from J, with 7 bases in between. This CDR3 region has 13 residues. Germline assignment: CDR1 SEHNR and CDR2 FQNEAQ (reference sequence). CDR3 residues: CASSYDGNTEAFF. The CDR3 DNA sequence: TGTGCCAGCAGCTACGACGGGAACACTGAAGCTTTCTTT.

This clone came up once. V gene TRBV2 combines with J gene TRBJ2-7, with 9 nucleotides matching TRBD2. The CDR3 is 16 residues long. CDR1 is SNHLY, CDR2 FYNNEI, per germline. V shed 5 bases, J shed 4 bases, and the junction held 12 bases outside the gene matches. CDR3 DNA: TGTGCCAGCAGTTGGGGGCAGTTAGCGGGAGTGTACGAGCAGTACTTC. Its translation: CASSWGQLAGVYEQYF.

The rearrangement joins TRBV7-9 to TRBJ2-3, with 8 bases aligning to TRBD1. The CDR3 runs to 13 residues. V dropped 11 bases and J dropped 0; count of bases not matched to a gene: 4. From germline, CDR1 is SEHNR and CDR2 FQNEAQ (reference sequence). The DNA of the CDR3 is TGTGCCGGACAGGGCGCGAGCACAGATACGCAGTATTTT. Encoded protein: CAGQGASTDTQYF.

V and J are TRBV6-5 and TRBJ1-4; D is ambiguous. Deletions cut 6 bases from V and 8 bases from J, with 10 bases between. From germline, CDR1 is MNHEY and CDR2 SVGAGI. CDR3 size: 12 residues. This CDR3 is CASSKGLEKLFF. The CDR3 DNA is TGTGCCAGCAGCAAAGGCCTGGAAAAACTGTTTTTT.

A note on this clone: A far larger clone is just one base off, so this is likely a read error. The chain is built from TRBV4-3 and TRBJ2-1; weak D call: TRBD2 (5 bases). Trimming took 0 bases from V and 10 from J, leaving 10 bases between them. CDR1 is LGHNA and CDR2 is YSLEER in the germline V gene. This CDR3 is built from 13 residues. This CDR3 is CASSQDWGAEQFF. DNA of the CDR3: TGCGCCAGCAGCCAAGACTGGGGAGCGGAGCAGTTCTTC.

This clone was seen once. In DNA form, the CDR3 reads TGCGCCAGCAGTCAATCCGGGACGGACTACAATGAGCAGTTCTTC. The encoded protein is CASSQSGTDYNEQFF. V usage is TRBV23-1 and J usage is TRBJ2-1; possibly TRBD1 or TRBD2 for D (5 bases each). TRBV23-1 is assigned to the ORF class and has an uncertain function. The CDR3 is 15 residues long. V lost 0 bases, J lost 3 bases, and 9 bases lay in between.

This sequence joins TRBV5-1 and TRBJ1-2; 9 nucleotides line up with TRBD1. Trimming at V came to 4 bases and at J to 5 bases, leaving 21 bases not matched to a gene. The CDR3 extends over 19 amino acids. From germline, CDR1 is SGHRS and CDR2 YFSETQ. CDR3 bases: TGCGCCAGCAGCCCGCTAGGGTCGTCCCCGGGACAGGGCTCATATGGCTACACCTTC. This encodes CASSPLGSSPGQGSYGYTF.

In the case of this clone: A far larger clone is a single base away, which makes a read error likely. Other DNA sequences in the sample encode the same CDR3. This rearrangement joins TRBV6-6 to TRBJ2-7; D is uncertain. The CDR3 covers 13 residues. Germline CDR1 and CDR2: MNHNY and SVGAGI (reference sequence). The CDR3 reads CASSLSTNYEQYF. The CDR3 nucleotides read TGTGCTAGCAGTTTGTCAACCAACTACGAGCAGTACTTC.

This chain joins TRBV5-1 and TRBJ2-7; D possibly corresponds to TRBD1 (5 bases). The V end lost 0 bases, the J end lost 5 bases, and 12 bases lay between the germline ends. In germline, CDR1 is SGHRS, CDR2 YFSETQ. This CDR3 is 14 amino acids long. Here the CDR3 reads CASSLDRPKDEQYF. The CDR3 DNA is TGCGCCAGCAGCTTGGACAGGCCGAAGGACGAGCAGTACTTC.